One and the same sample provided the 5 T cell receptor beta chains below, sequenced in a study of Graves' ophthalmopathy and Graves' hyperthyroidism. Amplification of the TCR beta CDR3 regions used RNA transcripts (as template). In the first round, RT-PCR was carried out with HTBI primers, and a multiplex PCR formed the second round. MiXCR, applied by TCRdb to the multiplex PCR reads, yields one record per CDR3 protein. The data contain around 1.1 million distinct CDR3 sequences, about 38% of them singletons. The sample taken for sequencing was peripheral blood or thyroid tissue (not recorded which). Source of these receptors: an adult man with Graves' hyperthyroidism.

In this sample, this clonotype turned up many times. This sequence joins TRBV6-6 and TRBJ2-7; D unclear. The CDR3 totals 14 residues. Germline V gene sequence: CDR1 MNHNY, CDR2 SVGAGI (reference sequence). Trimming removed 6 bases from V and 6 bases from J, with 18 bases in between. This CDR3 reads CASSPYEVEGEQYF. CDR3 nucleotides: TGTGCCAGCAGCCCTTATGAGGTCGAAGGCGAGCAGTACTTC.

The rearrangement uses TRBV10-3 and TRBJ2-5, with 12 bases matching TRBD2. V lost 3 bases, J lost 5 bases, and 13 bases stayed unmatched. The length of the CDR3 is 18 residues. Per the germline V gene, CDR1 is ENHRY and CDR2 is SYGVKD. The CDR3 sequence is CAISDFGLAGPKGETQYF. The DNA for the CDR3 is TGTGCCATCAGTGATTTCGGACTAGCGGGACCGAAGGGGGAGACCCAGTACTTC.

This clonotype has a handful of counts. V is TRBV20-1 and J is TRBJ1-4; TRBD1 might be the D (5 bases). The CDR3 is made up of 14 amino acids. CDR1 and CDR2 from the germline V gene are DFQATT and SNEGSKA (reference sequence). V lost 4 bases to trimming and J lost 3 bases, with 12 bases between them. CDR3: CSAISGSANEKLFF. The CDR3 DNA sequence: TGCAGTGCTATCTCAGGGAGCGCTAATGAAAAACTGTTTTTT.

As to this clonotype: The CDR3 end shows no conserved phenylalanine or tryptophan, and so a read error is likely. The chain employs TRBV2 and TRBJ1-1; 9 bases line up with TRBD1. CDR1 SNHLY and CDR2 FYNNEI come from the germline V gene. Unmatched junction bases numbered 8, after V lost 7 bases and J lost 5 bases. The CDR3 contains 14 residues. DNA of the CDR3: TGTGCCAGCACGCAACAGGGGGCGGGGACTGAAGCTTTCCTT. Amino acid sequence: CASTQQGAGTEAFL.

This clonotype was seen many times. At one of its ends the junction is not consistent with the germline gene, which may arise from a read error. The chain employs TRBV12-3 or TRBV12-4 and TRBJ2-7; 9 bases agree with TRBD1. This CDR3 spans 12 amino acids. The CDR3 loop reads CASSDRGTGHSF. The CDR3 DNA reads as TGTGCCAGCAGCGATAGGGGGACAGGGCATTCTTTC.